This T cell receptor beta chain derives from a study of tumor and adjacent non-tumor tissue in lung cancer. General study results and limits: Compared with tumor, normal lung showed significantly lower TCR diversity.

This clonotype was counted between two and nine times. What it binds is unknown. RNA was extracted from bulk tissue without any cell sorting. The library came from three nested PCR rounds adapted from ARM-PCR protocols. TCRdb re-analysed the multiplex PCR reads in MiXCR, keeping a single row per CDR3 protein. The sample lists 120,000 or so distinct CDR3 sequences; 75% to 90% were seen once. Trimming removed 2 bases from V and 6 bases from J, with 11 bases in between. The CDR3 has 14 amino acids. Germline V gene lookup returns CDR1 SNHLY and CDR2 FYNNEI. The sequenced sample was lung tumor tissue. The sequence was collected from a man aged 70 or older with non-small cell lung cancer. The gene calls are TRBV2 and TRBJ2-1, with D tentatively TRBD2 (5 bases). CDR3 sequence: CASSESDEGNEQFF. The DNA for the CDR3 is TGTGCCAGCAGTGAATCTGACGAGGGCAATGAGCAGTTCTTC.